Here is one TCR beta chain with its context. The data are from a study of T cell responses to AZD1222 COVID-19 vaccine. V shed 2 bases and J shed 1 base, with 11 bases lying between them. Germline V CDR1 and CDR2: SGHDN, FVKESK. This CDR3 is built from 15 residues. Assay used: immunoSEQ multiplex PCR; TCRdb lists only in-frame clones, some missing. The repertoire has some 130,000 clones, roughly 82% of them found once; the top ten carry approximately 4%. Sequenced material: peripheral blood, taken on day 0 of AZD1222 vaccination. The clonotype was recovered from an adult in good health. The J gene is TRBJ1-1, the V gene TRBV14, with D possibly being TRBD1 (5 bases). The CDR3 DNA reads TGTGCCAGCAGCCAACTGACAGTCGAGAACACTGAAGCTTTCTTT. Its translation is CASSQLTVENTEAFF.